Presented here are 18 T cell receptor beta chains from one specimen sequenced in a study of cytomegalovirus exposure and HLA in healthy donors. The PCR made use of 60 Vbeta and 13 Jbeta primers. The table came from immunoSEQ multiplex PCR; TCRdb's copy has only in-frame clones and leaves some out. The profile shows roughly 150,000 clones, just over 75% of them singletons. Sequenced material: PBMCs. These receptors came from a man aged 35-49 years in good health and CMV-seronegative.

The gene calls are TRBV9 and TRBJ1-5; TRBD1 is a possible D gene (6 bases). The CDR3 spans 15 residues. Trimming removed 1 base at V and 5 bases at J, with 13 bases between. Germline V gene sequence: CDR1 SGDLS, CDR2 YYNGEE. The CDR3 reads CASSVSGDGHQPQHF. For the CDR3, the DNA is TGTGCCAGCAGCGTATCAGGGGATGGCCATCAGCCCCAGCATTTT.

The chain employs TRBV11-2 and TRBJ2-2; D possibly corresponds to TRBD1 (5 bases). The V and J ends lost 0 bases and 1 base respectively, with 12 bases between them. Germline V gene sequence: CDR1 SGHAT, CDR2 FQNNGV. The CDR3 extends over 17 amino acids. CDR3 DNA sequence: TGTGCCAGCAGCTTAGATAGTAGGCAGGGGAACACCGGGGAGCTGTTTTTT. It yields the protein CASSLDSRQGNTGELFF.

The chain uses TRBV5-5 and TRBJ2-2; 13 bases are shared with TRBD2. Germline CDR1 reads SGHKS; CDR2 reads YYEKEE (reference sequence). Trimming cost V 4 bases and J 3 bases; bases outside gene matches: 3. The CDR3 contains 16 residues. CDR3 region: CASSLGLAGDTGELFF. CDR3 nucleotide sequence: TGTGCCAGCAGCCTAGGACTAGCGGGAGACACCGGGGAGCTGTTTTTT.

This clone occurred once. This rearrangement joins TRBV13 to TRBJ2-7; 7 nucleotides line up with TRBD2. The CDR3 sequence is 16 residues long. V trimming: 2 bases; J trimming: 5 bases; junction bases outside the gene matches: 12. Germline V gene data show CDR1 as PRHDT and CDR2 as FYEKMQ (reference sequence). The CDR3 region has the DNA TGTGCCAGCAGCTTACGTCAGGCGGGAGTCGGAAACGAGCAGTACGTC. Its translation: CASSLRQAGVGNEQYV.

The rearrangement links TRBV4-1 to TRBJ1-2; D is undetermined. CDR1 and CDR2 from the germline V gene are MGHRA and YSYEKL. The CDR3 consists of 12 residues. V was pared by 3 bases and J by 7 bases, with 9 bases between. The CDR3 loop is CASSQSRGGYTF. Here the CDR3 DNA reads TGCGCCAGCAGCCAGTCCCGCGGTGGCTACACCTTC.

This sequence joins TRBV9 and TRBJ2-1, with 7 nucleotides matching TRBD2. Germline V lookup: CDR1 SGDLS, CDR2 YYNGEE. This CDR3 spans 14 amino acids. V shed 7 bases, J shed 0 bases, and the junction held 4 bases outside the gene matches. The CDR3 sequence is CASSIAGSYNEQFF. In nucleotides, the CDR3 is TGTGCCAGCTCCATAGCGGGCTCCTACAATGAGCAGTTCTTC. The full variable domain, with the rest looked up from reference TRBV9 and TRBJ2-1, is DSGVTQTPKHLITATGQRVTLRCSPRSGDLSVYWYQQSLDQGLQFLIQYYNGEERAKGNILERFSAQQFPDLHSELNLSSLELGDSALYFCASSIAGSYNEQFFGPGTRLTVL.

The rearrangement uses TRBV4-2 and TRBJ2-2, with 9 bases that match TRBD1. The trim removed 1 base at V and 3 bases at J, leaving 0 bases unmatched. CDR3 length: 15 amino acids. Germline assignment: CDR1 LGHNA and CDR2 YNFKEQ. CDR3 loop: CASSQGTGDTGELFF. The CDR3 nucleotides are TGTGCCAGCAGCCAAGGGACAGGGGACACCGGGGAGCTGTTTTTT.

J is TRBJ2-2 and V is TRBV27; D might be TRBD1 (6 bases). Germline loops: CDR1 MNHEY, CDR2 SMNVEV (reference sequence). The length of the CDR3 is 17 residues. V was trimmed by 5 bases and J by 4 bases, leaving 20 bases between them. The CDR3, as DNA: TGTGCCAGCAGTCCGCTCCCGACGGGACAACTCACCGGGGAGCTGTTTTTT. Translating gives CASSPLPTGQLTGELFF.

V gene TRBV5-1 combines with J gene TRBJ2-5, with D possibly being TRBD2 (6 bases). The germline gives CDR1 SGHRS, CDR2 YFSETQ. This CDR3 has 13 residues. V lost 0 bases, J lost 12 bases, and 15 bases lay in between. In DNA, the CDR3 is TGCGCCAGCAGCTTGGTAGGAGTCAGGGAGGAGTACTTC. It yields the protein CASSLVGVREEYF.

The chain is built from TRBV6-5 and TRBJ1-5; 8 bases align to TRBD1. The V gene's germline CDR1 is MNHEY and CDR2 SVGAGI. CDR3 length: 15 amino acids. Germline trimming cut 6 bases from V and 5 bases from J; bases unmatched to any gene: 9. The CDR3 protein is CASSPDRVGDQPQHF. The CDR3 nucleotides read TGTGCCAGCAGCCCGGACAGGGTTGGGGATCAGCCCCAGCATTTT.

The V and J genes are TRBV19 and TRBJ2-3; no definite D call. CDR1 is LNHDA and CDR2 is SQIVND in the germline V gene (reference sequence). The CDR3 runs 15 residues. The V and J ends lost 1 base and 2 bases respectively, with 10 bases between them. Here the CDR3 reads CASSIGGLYTDTQYF. In nucleotides, the CDR3 is TGTGCCAGTAGTATAGGTGGGCTCTACACAGATACGCAGTATTTT.

V is TRBV15 and J is TRBJ2-5, with 7 bases fitting TRBD1. The CDR3 spans 15 residues. Germline-derived CDR1 and CDR2 are LNHNV and YYDKDF (reference sequence). V was clipped by 1 base and J by 2 bases; unmatched bases: 4. This chain's CDR3 is CATSRGPRGQETQYF. In DNA, the CDR3 is TGTGCCACCAGCAGAGGGCCCAGGGGGCAAGAGACCCAGTACTTC.

The chain joins TRBV6-1 to TRBJ2-7; 7 nucleotides match TRBD1. Germline CDR1 reads MNHNS; CDR2 reads SASEGT. V gave up 8 bases and J gave up 3 bases; unmatched junction bases: 10. The CDR3 extends over 14 amino acids. The DNA of the CDR3 is TGTGCCAGCTCTGCGACAGGGTTTGACTACGAGCAGTACTTC. Protein product: CASSATGFDYEQYF.

Only a few counts were recorded for this clone. The chain is built from TRBV7-9 and TRBJ2-5, with 10 bases matching TRBD2. The CDR3 is made up of 15 amino acids. V trimming: 5 bases; J trimming: 4 bases; junction bases outside the gene matches: 7. Germline values: CDR1 SEHNR, CDR2 FQNEAQ (reference sequence). The CDR3 is CASSQGLAGGETQYF. CDR3 sequence (DNA): TGTGCCAGCAGCCAAGGATTAGCGGGAGGAGAGACCCAGTACTTC.

The chain links TRBV5-6 to TRBJ2-7; possibly TRBD1 for D (6 bases). V gave up 4 bases and J gave up 6 bases, with 20 bases separating them. Germline V gives CDR1 SGHDT, CDR2 YYEEEE. The CDR3 totals 15 residues. The CDR3 DNA reads as TGTGCCAGCAGCCCTCGGGACGCCCGCAGGGGCGAGCAGTACTTC. It codes for CASSPRDARRGEQYF.

The rearrangement uses TRBV27 and TRBJ2-3; the D gene is possibly TRBD1 (5 bases). The CDR3 covers 15 residues. The V and J ends lost 2 bases and 6 bases respectively, with 15 bases between them. Germline lookup yields CDR1 MNHEY and CDR2 SMNVEV (reference sequence). The CDR3 DNA reads as TGTGCCAGCAGTTTAGACAGTGGGCAAGTCGATACGCAGTATTTT. Its translation: CASSLDSGQVDTQYF.

The CDR3, as DNA: TGTGCCAGCAGCTTAGCTCTTGGGCCGAACTATGGCTACACCTTC. This codes for CASSLALGPNYGYTF. V is TRBV7-2 and J is TRBJ1-2; D gene ambiguous. V was pared by 0 bases and J by 2 bases, with 10 bases between. The CDR3 is made up of 15 amino acids. Per the germline V gene, CDR1 is SGHTA and CDR2 is FQGNSA.

This clone was observed a few times. V and J are TRBV2 and TRBJ1-6; D not certain. V was clipped by 8 bases and J by 3 bases, with 17 bases between them. From germline, CDR1 is SNHLY and CDR2 FYNNEI. The CDR3 length is 16 residues. CDR3 amino acids: CASLRSTNNYNSPLHF. As DNA, the CDR3 is TGTGCCAGCCTGCGGAGTACCAACAACTATAATTCACCCCTCCACTTT.